The 21 T cell receptor beta chains given below trace back to one sample, sequenced in a study of blood T cells in healthy people across ages. The use of a sample-barcoded 5' primer and a J-beta primer mix characterized a second PCR of roughly 6 to 11 cycles. TCRdb independently ran MiXCR on the 5' RACE reads; one entry per CDR3 protein. The data contain about 1.8 million distinct CDR3 sequences, around half of them seen just once; the ten biggest clones take up approximately 2%. The sample taken for sequencing was blood. These receptors all stem from a woman in her thirties or forties in good health.

About this clonotype itself: The junction differs from germline at one of its ends, possibly a read error. The CDR3 region is CASSTTPYQETQYF. The CDR3 coding sequence is TGTGCTAGCAGCACGACACCGTACCAAGAGACCCAGTACTTC. V is TRBV7-7 and J is TRBJ2-5; D is unresolved. Germline V CDR1 and CDR2: SSHAT, FNYEAQ (reference sequence). The CDR3 contains 14 residues.

This clonotype is a singleton in its sample. The chain carries TRBV28 and TRBJ2-3; D gene unclear. The CDR3 contains 14 residues. V dropped 7 bases and J dropped 0 bases, with 11 bases sitting between them. Germline V gives CDR1 MDHEN, CDR2 SYDVKM. The CDR3 nucleotides read TGTGCCAGCACCCTCCTGGGGAGCACAGATACGCAGTATTTT. Translation gives CASTLLGSTDTQYF. The variable domain in full, completed from reference TRBV28 and TRBJ2-3, reads DVKVTQSSRYLVKRTGEKVFLECVQDMDHENMFWYRQDPGLGLRLIYFSYDVKMKEKGDIPEGYSVSREKKERFSLILESASTNQTSMYLCASTLLGSTDTQYFGPGTRLTVL.

This clonotype was seen only once. The CDR3 DNA reads as TGCGCCAGCAGCTGGACTAGCGGGAGGGGAGAGCAGTTCTTC. Translation: CASSWTSGRGEQFF. J is TRBJ2-1 and V is TRBV5-1, with 15 bases that match TRBD2. V shed 3 bases, J shed 10 bases, and the junction held 2 bases outside the gene matches. CDR3 length equals 14 residues. Germline values: CDR1 SGHRS, CDR2 YFSETQ.

CDR3 sequence (DNA): TGTGCCAGCAGTTACCTTGGGGGAGAAAAACTGTTTTTT. Translation: CASSYLGGEKLFF. The chain joins TRBV6-2 or TRBV6-3 to TRBJ1-4; a weak D match, TRBD1 (5 bases). This CDR3 spans 13 amino acids. V was trimmed by 2 bases and J by 8 bases, leaving 9 bases between them. The germline gives CDR1 MNHEY, CDR2 SVGEGT.

This clonotype was observed a handful of times. The genes are TRBV28 and TRBJ2-7; perhaps TRBD2 as D (5 bases). V gave up 4 bases and J gave up 6 bases, with 16 bases separating them. The germline CDR1 and CDR2 sequences are MDHEN and SYDVKM. The CDR3 spans 14 residues. The CDR3 sequence: CASSSALGGLEQYF. DNA for the CDR3: TGTGCCAGCAGTTCCGCCCTCGGCGGACTCGAGCAGTACTTC.

The chain recombines TRBV6-1 with TRBJ1-5; 7 nucleotides line up with TRBD1. The CDR3 runs 17 residues. With V trimmed by 3 bases and J by 1 base, 9 bases remained unmatched. Germline V CDR1 and CDR2: MNHNS, SASEGT. CDR3 in DNA: TGTGCCAGCAGTGACGACGGAACAGGGGAAAGCAATCAGCCCCAGCATTTT. Translating gives CASSDDGTGESNQPQHF.

This chain uses TRBV12-3 or TRBV12-4 with TRBJ1-4, with TRBD1 as a possible D gene (5 bases). V shed 3 bases and J shed 5 bases, with 7 bases lying between them. CDR3 length: 13 amino acids. The CDR3 sequence is CASSFRQNEKLFF. For the CDR3, the DNA is TGTGCCAGCAGTTTTCGACAGAATGAAAAACTGTTTTTT.

The sample holds a few counts of this clonotype. The J gene is TRBJ2-1, the V gene TRBV5-1; D may be TRBD1 (5 bases). The germline V and J ends were trimmed by 0 bases and 8 bases, with 15 bases remaining between them. The CDR3 spans 15 residues. The V gene's germline CDR1 is SGHRS and CDR2 YFSETQ. The CDR3 is CASSLEGVQDDEQFF. The DNA of the CDR3 is TGCGCCAGCAGCTTGGAAGGGGTACAGGACGATGAGCAGTTCTTC.

This clonotype turned up a few times. The rearrangement links TRBV20-1 to TRBJ2-5; 7 bases line up with TRBD2. This CDR3 region has 14 residues. V was pared by 2 bases and J by 7 bases, with 10 bases of the junction left unmatched. Germline V gene sequence: CDR1 DFQATT, CDR2 SNEGSKA (reference sequence). Written as DNA, the CDR3 is TGCAGTGCTAGACCCGACAGCGGGATTCGGACCCAGTACTTC. Its protein is CSARPDSGIRTQYF.

J is TRBJ2-7 and V is TRBV10-3; 8 bases match TRBD1. Germline lookup yields CDR1 ENHRY and CDR2 SYGVKD. This CDR3 spans 14 amino acids. Unmatched junction bases numbered 9, after V lost 7 bases and J lost 4 bases. CDR3 nucleotide sequence: TGTGCCATCACCTCAGGACAGGGAGCATACGAGCAGTACTTC. This sequence encodes CAITSGQGAYEQYF.

J is TRBJ2-1 and V is TRBV18, with D possibly matching TRBD2 (5 bases). V was clipped by 4 bases and J by 1 base, with 11 bases between them. Germline V gives CDR1 KGHSH, CDR2 LQKENI. The CDR3 sequence is 15 residues long. The CDR3 sequence is CASSRRTGSYNEQFF. Here the CDR3 DNA reads TGTGCCAGCTCACGCCGGACTGGATCCTACAATGAGCAGTTCTTC.

V usage is TRBV7-3 and J usage is TRBJ1-1; D is ambiguous. Germline CDR1 is SGHTA and CDR2 is FQGTGA. CDR3 length: 15 residues. The V end was cut by 5 bases, the J end by 1 base, with 14 bases between. The CDR3 protein is CASSPGPLGNTEAFF. CDR3 DNA sequence: TGTGCCAGCAGCCCAGGACCGCTTGGGAACACTGAAGCTTTCTTT.

CDR3 nucleotides: TGCGCCAGCAGCCCTAGACCAGACGCGGCCAAAAACATTCAGTACTTC. Translated: CASSPRPDAAKNIQYF. The rearrangement links TRBV5-1 to TRBJ2-4; D call uncertain. CDR3 length: 16 residues. From germline, CDR1 is SGHRS and CDR2 YFSETQ. Trimming cost V 4 bases and J 1 base, with 15 bases left between them.

This clonotype was observed a few times. V usage is TRBV5-6 and J usage is TRBJ2-3; D unclear. Germline V gene data show CDR1 as SGHDT and CDR2 as YYEEEE. V lost 5 bases, J lost 5 bases, and 12 bases lay in between. The CDR3 is 13 residues long. CDR3: CASSGLIGDTQYF. CDR3 in DNA: TGTGCCAGCAGTGGTCTCATAGGAGATACGCAGTATTTT. The whole variable domain, filled in from reference TRBV5-6 and TRBJ2-3, reads DAGVTQSPTHLIKTRGQQVTLRCSPKSGHDTVSWYQQALGQGPQFIFQYYEEEERQRGNFPDRFSGHQFPNYSSELNVNALLLGDSALYLCASSGLIGDTQYFGPGTRLTVL.

The CDR3 DNA sequence: TGTGCCAGCAGCCTTATAGGGCCAGGGCATAACTATGGCTACACCTTC. This codes for CASSLIGPGHNYGYTF. The rearrangement joins TRBV12-3 or TRBV12-4 to TRBJ1-2; the D gene is possibly TRBD1 (5 bases). Trimming stripped 6 bases from V and 1 base from J, with 18 bases between. The CDR3 has 16 residues.

The V and J genes are TRBV6-5 and TRBJ2-3; no firm D call. Looked up from germline, CDR1 is MNHEY and CDR2 is SVGAGI. The CDR3 length is 15 residues. Trimming pared 3 bases from V and 2 bases from J, leaving 12 bases between. DNA for the CDR3: TGTGCCAGCAGTTATGGGCAGGAAAACACAGATACGCAGTATTTT. This gives the protein CASSYGQENTDTQYF.

V gene TRBV5-1 combines with J gene TRBJ2-7, with no clear D. The CDR3 sequence is 13 residues long. Germline lookup yields CDR1 SGHRS and CDR2 YFSETQ. V lost 0 bases to trimming and J lost 6 bases, with 10 bases between them. The CDR3 loop reads CASSLGLPGEQYF. The DNA of the CDR3 is TGCGCCAGCAGCTTGGGCCTTCCTGGCGAGCAGTACTTC.

This clonotype was counted only a few times. The chain couples TRBV20-1 to TRBJ2-7; TRBD2 matches at 10 bases. Trimming removed 5 bases from V and 2 bases from J; junction bases left unmatched: 3. The CDR3 has 13 amino acids. Germline V gives CDR1 DFQATT, CDR2 SNEGSKA (reference sequence). The CDR3 spells CSAWTSGPYEQYF. The CDR3 DNA reads as TGCAGTGCTTGGACTAGCGGACCCTACGAGCAGTACTTC.

The rearrangement uses TRBV7-9 and TRBJ2-3; 7 bases line up with TRBD1. Germline V gene sequence: CDR1 SEHNR, CDR2 FQNEAQ (reference sequence). J lost 0 bases, V lost 3 bases, and 6 bases had no gene match. This CDR3 region has 16 residues. Here the CDR3 DNA reads TGTGCCAGCAGCTTCATCGGGACAGCTAGCACAGATACGCAGTATTTT. It codes for CASSFIGTASTDTQYF.

This sequence joins TRBV7-2 and TRBJ2-1; D is possibly TRBD2 (6 bases). V was cut by 5 bases and J by 1 base, with 18 bases left in between. The CDR3 totals 17 residues. Germline CDR1 reads SGHTA; CDR2 reads FQGNSA. As DNA, the CDR3 is TGTGCCAGCAGCCCACGGGGGTTAGCGGTTTCCTACAATGAGCAGTTCTTC. Translated, it gives CASSPRGLAVSYNEQFF.

The chain joins TRBV13 to TRBJ2-1; 9 bases match TRBD2. The CDR3 has 18 amino acids. Germline CDR1 PRHDT, CDR2 FYEKMQ (reference sequence). Trimming removed 5 bases from V and 3 bases from J; junction bases left unmatched: 14. The CDR3 is CASSRRPKRGDIYNEQFF. The CDR3 bases are TGTGCCAGCAGCCGACGCCCTAAGCGGGGGGACATCTACAATGAGCAGTTCTTC.